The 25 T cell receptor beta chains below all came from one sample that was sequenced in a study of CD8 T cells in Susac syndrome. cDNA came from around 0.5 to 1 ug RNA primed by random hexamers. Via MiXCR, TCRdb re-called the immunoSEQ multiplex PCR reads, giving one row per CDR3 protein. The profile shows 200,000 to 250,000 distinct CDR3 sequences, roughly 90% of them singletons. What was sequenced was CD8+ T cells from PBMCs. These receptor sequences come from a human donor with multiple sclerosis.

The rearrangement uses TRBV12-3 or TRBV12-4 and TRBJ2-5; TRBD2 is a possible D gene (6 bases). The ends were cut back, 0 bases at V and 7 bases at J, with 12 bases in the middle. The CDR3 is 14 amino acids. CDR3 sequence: CASSLAVLAGTQYF. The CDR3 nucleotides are TGTGCCAGCAGTTTAGCGGTACTAGCTGGGACCCAGTACTTC.

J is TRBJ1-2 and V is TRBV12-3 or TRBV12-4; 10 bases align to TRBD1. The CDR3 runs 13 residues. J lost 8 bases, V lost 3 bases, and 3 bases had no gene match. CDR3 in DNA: TGTGCCAGCAGTTTCTGGGACAGGGGAGGCTACACCTTC. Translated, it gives CASSFWDRGGYTF.

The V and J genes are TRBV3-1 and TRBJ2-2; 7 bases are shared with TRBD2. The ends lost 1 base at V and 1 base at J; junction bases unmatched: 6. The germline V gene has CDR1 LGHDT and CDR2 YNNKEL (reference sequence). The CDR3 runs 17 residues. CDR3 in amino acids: CASSQAEVAGNTGELFF. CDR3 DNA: TGTGCCAGCAGCCAAGCGGAGGTAGCGGGGAACACCGGGGAGCTGTTTTTT. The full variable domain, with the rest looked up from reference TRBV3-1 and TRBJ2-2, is DTAVSQTPKYLVTQMGNDKSIKCEQNLGHDTMYWYKQDSKKFLKIMFSYNNKELIINETVPNRFSPKSPDKAHLNLHINSLELGDSAVYFCASSQAEVAGNTGELFFGEGSRLTVL.

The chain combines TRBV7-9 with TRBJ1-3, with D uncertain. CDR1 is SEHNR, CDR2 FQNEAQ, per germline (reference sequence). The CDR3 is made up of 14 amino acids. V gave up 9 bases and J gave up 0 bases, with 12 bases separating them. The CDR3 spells CASTEGYSGNTIYF. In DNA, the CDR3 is TGTGCCAGTACCGAGGGCTACTCTGGAAACACCATATATTTT.

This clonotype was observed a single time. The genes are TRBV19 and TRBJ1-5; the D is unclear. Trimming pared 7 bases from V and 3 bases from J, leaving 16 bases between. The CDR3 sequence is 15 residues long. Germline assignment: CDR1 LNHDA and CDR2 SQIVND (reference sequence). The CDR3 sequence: CASTLSQLHNQPQHF. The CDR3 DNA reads TGTGCCAGTACCCTCTCCCAGCTTCACAATCAGCCCCAGCATTTT.

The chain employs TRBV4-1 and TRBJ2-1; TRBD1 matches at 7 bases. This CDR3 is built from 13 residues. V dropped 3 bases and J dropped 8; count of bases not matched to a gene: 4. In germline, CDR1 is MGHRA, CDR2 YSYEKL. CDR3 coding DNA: TGCGCCAGCAGCCACCCCCAGGGGGATGAGCAGTTCTTC. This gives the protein CASSHPQGDEQFF.

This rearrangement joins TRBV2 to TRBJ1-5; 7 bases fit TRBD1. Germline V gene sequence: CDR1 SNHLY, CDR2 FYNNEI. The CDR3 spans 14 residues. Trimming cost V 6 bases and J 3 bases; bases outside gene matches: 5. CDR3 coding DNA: TGTGCCAGCAGACCGGACAGGTACAATCAGCCCCAGCATTTT. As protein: CASRPDRYNQPQHF.

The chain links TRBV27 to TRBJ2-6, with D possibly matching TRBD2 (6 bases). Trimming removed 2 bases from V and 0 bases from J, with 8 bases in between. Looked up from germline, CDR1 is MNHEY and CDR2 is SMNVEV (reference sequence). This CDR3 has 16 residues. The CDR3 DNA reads TGTGCCAGCAGTTTAATCGGGAGCTCTGGGGCCAACGTCCTGACTTTC. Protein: CASSLIGSSGANVLTF.

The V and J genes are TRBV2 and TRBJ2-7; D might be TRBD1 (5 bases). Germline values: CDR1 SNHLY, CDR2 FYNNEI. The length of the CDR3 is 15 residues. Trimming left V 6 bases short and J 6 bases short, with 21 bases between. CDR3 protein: CASRDPKGVVREQYF. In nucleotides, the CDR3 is TGTGCCAGCAGGGACCCTAAAGGGGTCGTACGCGAGCAGTACTTC.

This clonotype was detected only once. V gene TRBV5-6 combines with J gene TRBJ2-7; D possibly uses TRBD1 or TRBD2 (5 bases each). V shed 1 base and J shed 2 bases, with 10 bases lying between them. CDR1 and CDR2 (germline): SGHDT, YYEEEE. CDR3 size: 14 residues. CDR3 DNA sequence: TGTGCCAGCAGCTTGCCGGGGCCACCCTACGAGCAGTACTTC. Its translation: CASSLPGPPYEQYF.

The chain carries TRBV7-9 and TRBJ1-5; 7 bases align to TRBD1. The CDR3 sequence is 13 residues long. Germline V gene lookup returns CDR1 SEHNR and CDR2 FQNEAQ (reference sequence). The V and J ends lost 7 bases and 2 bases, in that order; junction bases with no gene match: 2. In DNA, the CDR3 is TGTGCCAGCACCGACAGGGGCAATCAGCCCCAGCATTTT. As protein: CASTDRGNQPQHF. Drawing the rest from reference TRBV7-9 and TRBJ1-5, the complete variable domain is DTGVSQNPRHKITKRGQNVTFRCDPISEHNRLYWYRQTLGQGPEFLTYFQNEAQLEKSRLLSDRFSAERPKGSFSTLEIQRTEQGDSAMYLCASTDRGNQPQHFGDGTRLSIL.

The CDR3 region is CASRPPGPPGNEQFF. CDR3 nucleotides: TGTGCCAGCAGGCCACCGGGCCCCCCGGGGAATGAGCAGTTCTTC. The chain employs TRBV5-4 and TRBJ2-1; D perhaps matches TRBD2 (5 bases). Germline CDR1 and CDR2: SGHNT and YYREEE (reference sequence). The CDR3 is made up of 15 amino acids. Deletions cut 5 bases from V and 7 bases from J, with 19 bases between.

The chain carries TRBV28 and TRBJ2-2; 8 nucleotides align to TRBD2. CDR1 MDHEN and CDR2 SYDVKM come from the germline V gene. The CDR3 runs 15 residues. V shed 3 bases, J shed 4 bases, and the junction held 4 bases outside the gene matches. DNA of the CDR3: TGTGCCAGCAGTTTTGCTAGCGGGCGCACCGGGGAGCTGTTTTTT. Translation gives CASSFASGRTGELFF.

This chain's CDR3 is CSVTGTGYYNEQFF. The CDR3 region has the DNA TGCAGCGTTACCGGGACAGGATATTACAATGAGCAGTTCTTC. J is TRBJ2-1 and V is TRBV29-1; 8 nucleotides match TRBD1. V lost 5 bases to trimming and J lost 4 bases; unmatched junction nucleotides: 7. The CDR3 contains 14 residues. Germline CDR1 reads SQVTM; CDR2 reads ANQGSEA.

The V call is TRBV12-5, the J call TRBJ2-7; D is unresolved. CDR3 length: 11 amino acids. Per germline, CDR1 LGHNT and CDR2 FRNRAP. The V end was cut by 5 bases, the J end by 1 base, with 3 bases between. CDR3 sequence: CASGPSYEQYF. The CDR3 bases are TGTGCTAGTGGTCCATCCTACGAGCAGTACTTC. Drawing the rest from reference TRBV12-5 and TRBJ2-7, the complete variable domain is DARVTQTPRHKVTEMGQEVTMRCQPILGHNTVFWYRQTMMQGLELLAYFRNRAPLDDSGMPKDRFSAEMPDATLATLKIQPSEPRDSAVYFCASGPSYEQYFGPGTRLTVT.

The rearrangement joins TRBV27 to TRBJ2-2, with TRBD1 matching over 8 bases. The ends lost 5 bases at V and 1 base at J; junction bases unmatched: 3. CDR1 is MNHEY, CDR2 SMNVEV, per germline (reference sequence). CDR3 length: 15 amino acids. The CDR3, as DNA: TGTGCCAGCAGTACCGGGACAGGGAACACCGGGGAGCTGTTTTTT. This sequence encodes CASSTGTGNTGELFF.

The CDR3 DNA reads as TGTGCCAGCAATGTACGGGGGCACGAGCAGTACTTC. This gives the protein CASNVRGHEQYF. This chain links TRBV5-6 with TRBJ2-7; D might be TRBD1 or TRBD2, each matching 6 bases. CDR3 size: 12 residues. V dropped 6 bases and J dropped 5 bases, with 12 bases sitting between them. The germline V gene has CDR1 SGHDT and CDR2 YYEEEE. Looking up the rest from reference TRBV5-6 and TRBJ2-7 gives the full variable domain: DAGVTQSPTHLIKTRGQQVTLRCSPKSGHDTVSWYQQALGQGPQFIFQYYEEEERQRGNFPDRFSGHQFPNYSSELNVNALLLGDSALYLCASNVRGHEQYFGPGTRLTVT.

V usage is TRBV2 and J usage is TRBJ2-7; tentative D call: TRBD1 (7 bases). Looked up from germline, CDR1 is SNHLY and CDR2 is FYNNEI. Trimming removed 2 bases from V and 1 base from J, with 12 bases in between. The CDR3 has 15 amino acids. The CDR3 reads CASSEWRDRSYEQYF. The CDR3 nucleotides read TGTGCCAGCAGTGAATGGCGGGACAGATCCTACGAGCAGTACTTC.

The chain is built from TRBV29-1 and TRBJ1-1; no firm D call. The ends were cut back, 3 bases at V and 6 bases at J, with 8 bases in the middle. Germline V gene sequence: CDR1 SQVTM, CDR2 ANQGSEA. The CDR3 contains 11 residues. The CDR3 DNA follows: TGCAGCGTTGATTCGGTCCCTGAAGCTTTCTTT. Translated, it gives CSVDSVPEAFF.

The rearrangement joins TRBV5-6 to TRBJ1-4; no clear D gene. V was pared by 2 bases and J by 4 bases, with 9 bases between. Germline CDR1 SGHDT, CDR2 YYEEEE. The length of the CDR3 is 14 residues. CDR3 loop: CASSFWPYNEKLFF. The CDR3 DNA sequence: TGTGCCAGCAGCTTTTGGCCGTATAATGAAAAACTGTTTTTT. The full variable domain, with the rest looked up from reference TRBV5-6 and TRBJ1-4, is DAGVTQSPTHLIKTRGQQVTLRCSPKSGHDTVSWYQQALGQGPQFIFQYYEEEERQRGNFPDRFSGHQFPNYSSELNVNALLLGDSALYLCASSFWPYNEKLFFGSGTQLSVL.

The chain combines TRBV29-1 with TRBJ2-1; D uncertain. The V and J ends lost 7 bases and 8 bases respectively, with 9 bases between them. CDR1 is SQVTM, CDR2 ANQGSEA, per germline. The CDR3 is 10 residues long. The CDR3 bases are TGCAGCGCCGTGACCTATGAGCAGTTCTTC. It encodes CSAVTYEQFF.

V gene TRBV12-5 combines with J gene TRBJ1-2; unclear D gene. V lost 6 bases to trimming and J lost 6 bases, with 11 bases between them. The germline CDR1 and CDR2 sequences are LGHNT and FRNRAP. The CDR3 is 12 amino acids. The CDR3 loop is CASGRGGDGYTF. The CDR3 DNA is TGTGCTAGTGGACGGGGAGGCGATGGCTACACCTTC.

The chain's CDR3 is CASSVQGRPQHF. CDR3 DNA sequence: TGTGCCAGCAGTGTACAGGGGCGGCCCCAGCATTTT. The V call is TRBV12-3 or TRBV12-4, the J call TRBJ1-5; 7 bases align to TRBD1. The CDR3 runs to 12 residues. The V and J ends lost 5 bases and 9 bases, in that order; junction bases with no gene match: 4.

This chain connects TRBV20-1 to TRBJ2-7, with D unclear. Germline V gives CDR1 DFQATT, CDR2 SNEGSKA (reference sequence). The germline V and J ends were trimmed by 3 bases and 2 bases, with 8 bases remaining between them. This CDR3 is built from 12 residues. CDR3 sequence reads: CSARWTPYEQYF. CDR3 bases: TGCAGTGCTAGGTGGACCCCCTACGAGCAGTACTTC.

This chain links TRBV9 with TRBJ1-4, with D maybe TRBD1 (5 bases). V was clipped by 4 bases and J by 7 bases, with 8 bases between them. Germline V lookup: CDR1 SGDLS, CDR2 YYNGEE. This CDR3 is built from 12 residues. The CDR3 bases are TGTGCCAGCAGCAGGGACGGTGAAAAACTGTTTTTT. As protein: CASSRDGEKLFF.